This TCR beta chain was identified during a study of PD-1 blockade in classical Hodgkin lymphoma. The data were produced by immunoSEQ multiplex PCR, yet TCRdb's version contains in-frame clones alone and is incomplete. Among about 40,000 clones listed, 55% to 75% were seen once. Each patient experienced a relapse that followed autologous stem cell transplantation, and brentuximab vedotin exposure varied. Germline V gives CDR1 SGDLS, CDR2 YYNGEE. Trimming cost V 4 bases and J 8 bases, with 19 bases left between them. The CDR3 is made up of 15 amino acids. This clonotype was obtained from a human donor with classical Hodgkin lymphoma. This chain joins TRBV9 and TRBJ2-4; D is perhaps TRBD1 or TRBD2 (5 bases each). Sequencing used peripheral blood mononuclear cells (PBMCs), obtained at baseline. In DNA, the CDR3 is TGTGCCAGCAGCCCCGAGGGGCAGTTTGGAGACATTCAGTACTTC. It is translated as CASSPEGQFGDIQYF.